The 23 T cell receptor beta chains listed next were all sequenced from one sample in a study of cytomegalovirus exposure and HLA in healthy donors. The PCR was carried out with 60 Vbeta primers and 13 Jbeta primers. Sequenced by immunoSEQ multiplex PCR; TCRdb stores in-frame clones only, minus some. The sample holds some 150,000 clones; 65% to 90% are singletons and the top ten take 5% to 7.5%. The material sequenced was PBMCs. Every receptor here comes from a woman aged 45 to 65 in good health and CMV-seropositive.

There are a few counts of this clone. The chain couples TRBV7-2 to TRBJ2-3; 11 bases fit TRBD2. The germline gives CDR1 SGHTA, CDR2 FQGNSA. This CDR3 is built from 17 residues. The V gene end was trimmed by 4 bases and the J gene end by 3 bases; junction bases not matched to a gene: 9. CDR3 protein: CASSSRGSGGATDTQYF. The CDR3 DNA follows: TGTGCCAGCAGCTCTCGGGGTAGCGGGGGGGCGACAGATACGCAGTATTTT.

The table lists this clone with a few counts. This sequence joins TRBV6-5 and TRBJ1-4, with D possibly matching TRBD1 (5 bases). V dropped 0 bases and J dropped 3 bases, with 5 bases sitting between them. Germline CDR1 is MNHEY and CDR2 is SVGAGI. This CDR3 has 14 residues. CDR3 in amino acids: CASSYSGANEKLFF. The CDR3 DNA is TGTGCCAGCAGTTACTCAGGGGCTAATGAAAAACTGTTTTTT.

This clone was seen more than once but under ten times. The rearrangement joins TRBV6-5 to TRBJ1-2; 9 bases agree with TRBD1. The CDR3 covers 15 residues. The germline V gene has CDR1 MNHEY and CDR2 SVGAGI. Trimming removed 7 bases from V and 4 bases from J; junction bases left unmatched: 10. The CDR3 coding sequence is TGTGCCAGCACCCCAACAGGGGGCGCATTCTATGGCTACACCTTC. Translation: CASTPTGGAFYGYTF.

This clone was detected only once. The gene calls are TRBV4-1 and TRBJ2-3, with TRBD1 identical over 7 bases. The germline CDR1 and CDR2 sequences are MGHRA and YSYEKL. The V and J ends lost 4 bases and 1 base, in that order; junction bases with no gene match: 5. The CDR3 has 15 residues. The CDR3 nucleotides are TGCGCCAGCAGCCTCGAGGGGGCTGGCACAGATACGCAGTATTTT. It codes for CASSLEGAGTDTQYF.

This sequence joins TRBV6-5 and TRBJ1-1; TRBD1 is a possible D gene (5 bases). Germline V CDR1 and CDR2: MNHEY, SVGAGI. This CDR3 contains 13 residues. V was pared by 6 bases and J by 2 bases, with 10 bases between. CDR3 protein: CASRPTVNTEAFF. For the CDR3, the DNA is TGTGCCAGCAGACCGACAGTCAACACTGAAGCTTTCTTT.

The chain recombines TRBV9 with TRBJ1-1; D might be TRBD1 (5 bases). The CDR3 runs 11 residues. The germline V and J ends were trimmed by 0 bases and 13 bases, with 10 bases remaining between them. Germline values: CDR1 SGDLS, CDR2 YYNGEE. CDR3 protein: CASSVGTRFFF. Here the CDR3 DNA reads TGTGCCAGCAGCGTAGGGACACGGTTTTTCTTT.

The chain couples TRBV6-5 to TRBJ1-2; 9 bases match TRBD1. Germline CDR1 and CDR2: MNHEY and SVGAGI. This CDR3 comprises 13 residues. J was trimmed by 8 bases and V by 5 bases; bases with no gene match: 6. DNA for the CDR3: TGTGCCAGCAGTCGGGGACAGGGAGAAGGCTACACCTTC. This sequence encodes CASSRGQGEGYTF.

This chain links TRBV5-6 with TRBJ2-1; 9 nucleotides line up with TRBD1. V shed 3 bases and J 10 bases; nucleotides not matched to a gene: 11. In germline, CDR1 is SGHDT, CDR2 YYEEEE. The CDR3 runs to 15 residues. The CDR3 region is CASSYTGTGLMEQFF. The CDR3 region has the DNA TGTGCCAGCAGCTACACCGGGACAGGGTTAATGGAGCAGTTCTTC. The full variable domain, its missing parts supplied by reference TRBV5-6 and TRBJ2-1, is DAGVTQSPTHLIKTRGQQVTLRCSPKSGHDTVSWYQQALGQGPQFIFQYYEEEERQRGNFPDRFSGHQFPNYSSELNVNALLLGDSALYLCASSYTGTGLMEQFFGPGTRLTVL.

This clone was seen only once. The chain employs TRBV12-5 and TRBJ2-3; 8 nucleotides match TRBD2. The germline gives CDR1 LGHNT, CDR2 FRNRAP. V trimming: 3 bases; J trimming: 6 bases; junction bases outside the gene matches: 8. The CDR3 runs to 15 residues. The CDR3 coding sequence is TGTGCTAGTGGTTTCCCCGCAGCGGGGGATGATACGCAGTATTTT. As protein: CASGFPAAGDDTQYF.

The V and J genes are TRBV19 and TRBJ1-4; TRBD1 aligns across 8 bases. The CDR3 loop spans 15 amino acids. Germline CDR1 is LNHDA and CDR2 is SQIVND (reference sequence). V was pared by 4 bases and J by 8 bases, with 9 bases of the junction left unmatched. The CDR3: CASSTRQGLREKLFF. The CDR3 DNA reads TGTGCCAGTAGTACCCGACAGGGGTTAAGAGAAAAACTGTTTTTT.

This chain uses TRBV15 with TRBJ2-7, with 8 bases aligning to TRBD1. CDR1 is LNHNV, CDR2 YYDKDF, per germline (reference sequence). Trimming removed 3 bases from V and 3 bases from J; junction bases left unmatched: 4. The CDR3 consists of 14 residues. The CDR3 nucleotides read TGTGCCACCAGCAGGGGGACAGGTAACTACGAGCAGTACTTC. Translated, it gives CATSRGTGNYEQYF.

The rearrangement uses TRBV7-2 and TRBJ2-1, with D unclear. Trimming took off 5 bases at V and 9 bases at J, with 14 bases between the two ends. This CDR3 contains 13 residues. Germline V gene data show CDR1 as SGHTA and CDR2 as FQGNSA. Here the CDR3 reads CASSPREVGEQFF. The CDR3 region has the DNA TGTGCCAGCAGCCCCCGAGAGGTTGGTGAGCAGTTCTTC.

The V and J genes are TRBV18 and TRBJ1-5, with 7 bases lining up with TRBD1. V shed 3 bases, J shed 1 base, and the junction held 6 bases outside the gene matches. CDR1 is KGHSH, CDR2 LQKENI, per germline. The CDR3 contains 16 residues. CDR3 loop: CASSPTGRSSNQPQHF. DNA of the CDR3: TGTGCCAGCTCACCGACAGGGCGATCGAGCAATCAGCCCCAGCATTTT.

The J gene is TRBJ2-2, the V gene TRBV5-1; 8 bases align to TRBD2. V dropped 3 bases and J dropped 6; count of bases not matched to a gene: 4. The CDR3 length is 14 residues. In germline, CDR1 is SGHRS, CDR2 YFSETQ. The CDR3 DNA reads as TGCGCCAGCAGCTCCGGGGGGGCTGCCGGGGAGCTGTTTTTT. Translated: CASSSGGAAGELFF.

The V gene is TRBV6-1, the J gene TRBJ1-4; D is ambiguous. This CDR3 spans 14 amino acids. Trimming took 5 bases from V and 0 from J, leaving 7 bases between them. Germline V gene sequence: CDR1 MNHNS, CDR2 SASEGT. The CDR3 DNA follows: TGTGCCAGCAGTTGGGCTGCAACTAATGAAAAACTGTTTTTT. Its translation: CASSWAATNEKLFF.

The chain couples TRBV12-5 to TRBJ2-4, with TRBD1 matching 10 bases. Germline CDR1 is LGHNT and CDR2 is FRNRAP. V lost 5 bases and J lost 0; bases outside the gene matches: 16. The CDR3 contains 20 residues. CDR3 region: CASGPVNRDRGRLAKNIQYF. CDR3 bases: TGTGCTAGTGGTCCAGTTAACCGGGACAGGGGAAGGCTAGCCAAAAACATTCAGTACTTC.

Here the CDR3 reads CASQRAGGPPLHDEQFF. The CDR3 DNA is TGTGCCAGCCAACGAGCGGGGGGGCCTCCCCTACACGATGAGCAGTTCTTC. The rearrangement uses TRBV7-2 and TRBJ2-1, with TRBD2 identical over 10 bases. The CDR3 consists of 17 residues. The ends lost 8 bases at V and 8 bases at J; junction bases unmatched: 18. Germline V CDR1 and CDR2: SGHTA, FQGNSA.

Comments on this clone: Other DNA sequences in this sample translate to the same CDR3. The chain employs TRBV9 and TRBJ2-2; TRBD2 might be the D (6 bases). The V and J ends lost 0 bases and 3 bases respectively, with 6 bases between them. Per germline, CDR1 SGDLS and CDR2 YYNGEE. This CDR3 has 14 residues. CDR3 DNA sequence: TGTGCCAGCAGCGTAGGGGGGGACACCGGGGAGCTGTTTTTT. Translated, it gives CASSVGGDTGELFF.

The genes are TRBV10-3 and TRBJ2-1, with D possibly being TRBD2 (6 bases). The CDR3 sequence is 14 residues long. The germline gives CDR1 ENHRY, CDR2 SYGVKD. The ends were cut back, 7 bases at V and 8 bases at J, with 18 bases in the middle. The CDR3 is CAINLEGPPDEQFF. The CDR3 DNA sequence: TGTGCCATCAATTTGGAGGGCCCTCCCGATGAGCAGTTCTTC.

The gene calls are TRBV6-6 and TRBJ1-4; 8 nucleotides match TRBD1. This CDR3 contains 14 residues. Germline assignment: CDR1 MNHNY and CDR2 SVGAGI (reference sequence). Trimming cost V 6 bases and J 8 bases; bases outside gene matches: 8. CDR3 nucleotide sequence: TGTGCCAGCAGCCACCAGGGGGCAGGAGAAAAACTGTTTTTT. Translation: CASSHQGAGEKLFF.

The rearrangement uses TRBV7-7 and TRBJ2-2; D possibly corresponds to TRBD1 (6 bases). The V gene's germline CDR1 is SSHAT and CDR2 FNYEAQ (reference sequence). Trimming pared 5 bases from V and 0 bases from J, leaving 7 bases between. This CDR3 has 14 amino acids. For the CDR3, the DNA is TGTGCCAGCAGCCGGGACACGAACACCGGGGAGCTGTTTTTT. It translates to CASSRDTNTGELFF.

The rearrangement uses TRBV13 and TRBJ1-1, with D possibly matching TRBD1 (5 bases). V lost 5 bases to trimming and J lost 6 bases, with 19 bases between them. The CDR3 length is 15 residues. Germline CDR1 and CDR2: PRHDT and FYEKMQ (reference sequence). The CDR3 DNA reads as TGTGCCAGCAGCCCCCCAATGTTCGGGGGTGCTGAAGCTTTCTTT. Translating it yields CASSPPMFGGAEAFF. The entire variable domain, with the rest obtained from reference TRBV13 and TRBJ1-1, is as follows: AAGVIQSPRHLIKEKRETATLKCYPIPRHDTVYWYQQGPGQDPQFLISFYEKMQSDKGSIPDRFSAQQFSDYHSELNMSSLELGDSALYFCASSPPMFGGAEAFFGQGTRLTVV.

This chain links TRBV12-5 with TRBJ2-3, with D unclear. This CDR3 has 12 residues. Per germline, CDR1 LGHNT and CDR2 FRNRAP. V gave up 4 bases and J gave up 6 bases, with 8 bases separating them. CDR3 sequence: CASGSPFDTQYF. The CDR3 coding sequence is TGTGCTAGTGGTTCCCCCTTTGATACGCAGTATTTT.